Sequencing of this TCR beta chain was carried out in a study of T cells expressing NK-cell markers. Study background: Sorted CD3+CD56-NKG2C+, CD3+CD56+NKG2C- and CD3+CD56+NKG2C+ T cells were the source of the TCR beta repertoires. Findings of the study overall: Four of the donors also had these clonotypes leading their CD3+CD56-NKG2C+ fraction.

Points on this clonotype: Its specificity is not known.

The germline V gene has CDR1 LGHNA and CDR2 YNFKEQ. CDR3 length: 17 amino acids. TCRdb reprocessed the 5' RACE reads and reports one entry per CDR3 protein, with no DNA. Across about 260,000 distinct CDR3 sequences, the top ten clones capture about 0.39% of the sample. The chain employs TRBV4-2 and TRBJ2-3; TCRdb calls TRBD2, which cannot be checked without DNA. The clonotype originates from a man younger than 35 in good health. Material for sequencing was blood T cells: a sorted CD56 or NKG2C T cell subset, CD4+ or CD8+ T cells, or bulk PBMC T cells (not recorded which). CDR3 residues: CASSQPGTSGTTDTQYF.